This T cell receptor beta chain was observed in a study of T cell responses to AZD1222 COVID-19 vaccine. Study conclusions and caveats: Clonal diversity may have been underestimated, and the donors were mostly white British, with more females than males. Across spike, vaccine-associated CD4 TCRs were found, dominant at 160-218 and 743-854.

The germline V gene has CDR1 MNHEY and CDR2 SVGAGI. This CDR3 is built from 14 residues. Trimming cost V 11 bases and J 4 bases, with 18 bases left between them. TCRdb's copy holds only in-frame clones and misses some; the assay was immunoSEQ multiplex PCR. The sample records about 140,000 clones, about 91% being singletons. On this clone itself: Its specificity is unknown.

Source: peripheral blood, taken on day 0 of AZD1222 vaccination. This chain uses TRBV6-5 with TRBJ1-5, with no clear D. The sequence came from an adult in good health. As DNA, the CDR3 is TGTGCCGCCGGGTCGTCCTCACCTAATCAGCCCCAGCATTTT. Translated: CAAGSSSPNQPQHF.